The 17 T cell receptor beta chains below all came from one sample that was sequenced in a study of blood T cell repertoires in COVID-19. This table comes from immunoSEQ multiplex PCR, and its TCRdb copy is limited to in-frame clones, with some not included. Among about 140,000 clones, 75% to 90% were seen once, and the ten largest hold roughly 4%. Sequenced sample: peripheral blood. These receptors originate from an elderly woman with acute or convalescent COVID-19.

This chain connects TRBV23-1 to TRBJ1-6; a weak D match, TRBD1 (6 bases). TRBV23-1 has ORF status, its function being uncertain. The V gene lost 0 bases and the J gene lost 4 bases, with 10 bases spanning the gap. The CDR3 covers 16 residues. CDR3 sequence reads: CASSQSYRDYNSPLHF. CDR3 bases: TGCGCCAGCAGTCAATCATACAGGGATTATAATTCACCCCTCCACTTT.

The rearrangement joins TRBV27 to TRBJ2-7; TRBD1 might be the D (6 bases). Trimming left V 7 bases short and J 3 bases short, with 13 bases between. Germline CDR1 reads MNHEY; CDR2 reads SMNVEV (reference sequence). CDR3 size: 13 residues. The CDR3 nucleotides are TGTGCCAGCACCTCCGGGACAATCTACGAGCAGTACTTC. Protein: CASTSGTIYEQYF.

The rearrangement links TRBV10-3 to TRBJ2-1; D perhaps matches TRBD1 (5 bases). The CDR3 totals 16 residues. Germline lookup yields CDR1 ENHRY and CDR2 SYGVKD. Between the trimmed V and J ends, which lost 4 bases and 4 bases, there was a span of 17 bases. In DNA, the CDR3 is TGTGCCATCAGTGTCGGCCTTAACCCAGGGTACAATGAGCAGTTCTTC. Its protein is CAISVGLNPGYNEQFF.

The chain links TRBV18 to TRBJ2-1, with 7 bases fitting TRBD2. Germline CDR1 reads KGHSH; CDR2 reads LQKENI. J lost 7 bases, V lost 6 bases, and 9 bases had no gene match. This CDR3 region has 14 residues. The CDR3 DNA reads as TGTGCCAGCTCTTCAGCGGGAATTAGGAATGAGCAGTTCTTC. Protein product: CASSSAGIRNEQFF.

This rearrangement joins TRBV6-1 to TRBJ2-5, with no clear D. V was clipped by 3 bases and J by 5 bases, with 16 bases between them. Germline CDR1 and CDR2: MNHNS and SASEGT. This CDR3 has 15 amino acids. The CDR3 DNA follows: TGTGCCAGCAGTGATAGTGGTATGTCTTTGGAGACCCAGTACTTC. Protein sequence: CASSDSGMSLETQYF.

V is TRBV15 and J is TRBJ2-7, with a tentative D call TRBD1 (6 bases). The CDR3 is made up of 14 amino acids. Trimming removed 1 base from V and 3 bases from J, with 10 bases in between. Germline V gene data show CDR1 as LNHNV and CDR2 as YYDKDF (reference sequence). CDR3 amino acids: CATSRGGQYYEQYF. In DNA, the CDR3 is TGTGCCACCAGCAGAGGGGGGCAGTACTACGAGCAGTACTTC.

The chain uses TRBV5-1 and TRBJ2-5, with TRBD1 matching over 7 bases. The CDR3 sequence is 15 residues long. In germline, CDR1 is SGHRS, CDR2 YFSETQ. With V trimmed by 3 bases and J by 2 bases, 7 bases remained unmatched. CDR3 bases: TGCGCCAGCAGCTCGCATCCGGGACAGCAAGAGACCCAGTACTTC. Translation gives CASSSHPGQQETQYF.

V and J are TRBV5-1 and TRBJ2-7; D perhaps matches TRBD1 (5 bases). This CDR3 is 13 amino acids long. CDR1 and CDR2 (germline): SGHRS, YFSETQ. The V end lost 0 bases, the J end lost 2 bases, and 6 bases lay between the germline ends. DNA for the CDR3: TGCGCCAGCAGCTTGGGGACAACCTACGAGCAGTACTTC. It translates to CASSLGTTYEQYF.

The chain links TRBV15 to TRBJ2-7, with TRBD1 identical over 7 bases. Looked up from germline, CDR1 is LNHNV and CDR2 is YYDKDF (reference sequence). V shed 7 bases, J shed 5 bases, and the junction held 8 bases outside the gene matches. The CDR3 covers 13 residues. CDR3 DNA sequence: TGTGCCACCACGGCAGGGGGACGAAACGAGCAGTACTTC. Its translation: CATTAGGRNEQYF.

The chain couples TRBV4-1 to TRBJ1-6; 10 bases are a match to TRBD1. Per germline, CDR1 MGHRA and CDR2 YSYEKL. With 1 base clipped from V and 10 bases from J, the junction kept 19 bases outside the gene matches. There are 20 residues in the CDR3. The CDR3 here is CASSQGTLPYRDRGGSPLHF. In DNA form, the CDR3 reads TGCGCCAGCAGCCAAGGGACCCTACCTTACCGGGACAGGGGTGGATCACCCCTCCACTTT.

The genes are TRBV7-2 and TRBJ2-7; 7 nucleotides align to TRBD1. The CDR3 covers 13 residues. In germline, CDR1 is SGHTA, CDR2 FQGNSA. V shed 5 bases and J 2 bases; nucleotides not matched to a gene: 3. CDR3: CASSPGQTYEQYF. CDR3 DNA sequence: TGTGCCAGCAGCCCGGGACAGACCTACGAGCAGTACTTC.

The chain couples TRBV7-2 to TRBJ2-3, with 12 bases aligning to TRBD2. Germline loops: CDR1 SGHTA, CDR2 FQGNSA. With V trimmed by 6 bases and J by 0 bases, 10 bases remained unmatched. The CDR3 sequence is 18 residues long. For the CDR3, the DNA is TGTGCCAGCAGAAAGCTAGCGGGGGGGCCCACTAGCACAGATACGCAGTATTTT. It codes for CASRKLAGGPTSTDTQYF.

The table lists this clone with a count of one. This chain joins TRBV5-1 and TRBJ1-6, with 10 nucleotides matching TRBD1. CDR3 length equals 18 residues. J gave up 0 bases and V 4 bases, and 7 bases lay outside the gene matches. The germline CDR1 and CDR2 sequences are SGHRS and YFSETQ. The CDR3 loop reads CASSTTGQGGSYNSPLHF. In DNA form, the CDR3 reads TGCGCCAGCAGCACCACTGGACAGGGGGGCTCCTATAATTCACCCCTCCACTTT.

CDR3 residues: CASSLDRGTNEQYF. In DNA form, the CDR3 reads TGCGCCAGCAGCTTGGACAGGGGAACGAACGAGCAGTACTTC. This chain links TRBV5-1 with TRBJ2-7; 7 bases align to TRBD1. CDR3 size: 14 residues. V lost 0 bases, J lost 5 bases, and 5 bases stayed unmatched. CDR1 and CDR2 from the germline V gene are SGHRS and YFSETQ.

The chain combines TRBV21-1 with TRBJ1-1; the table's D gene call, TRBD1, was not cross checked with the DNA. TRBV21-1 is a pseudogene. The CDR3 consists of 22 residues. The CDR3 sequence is CASNQIRDTEFRFVFKNTEAFF. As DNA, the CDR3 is TGTGCCAGCAACCAAATACGGGACACCGAGTTTAGGTTCGTTTTTAAAAACACTGAAGCTTTCTTT.

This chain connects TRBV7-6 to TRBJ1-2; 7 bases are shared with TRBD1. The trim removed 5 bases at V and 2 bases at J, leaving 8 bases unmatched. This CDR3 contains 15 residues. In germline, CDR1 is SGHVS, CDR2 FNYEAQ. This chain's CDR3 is CASSDQVTGNYGYTF. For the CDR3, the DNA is TGTGCCAGCAGCGATCAGGTGACAGGGAACTATGGCTACACCTTC.

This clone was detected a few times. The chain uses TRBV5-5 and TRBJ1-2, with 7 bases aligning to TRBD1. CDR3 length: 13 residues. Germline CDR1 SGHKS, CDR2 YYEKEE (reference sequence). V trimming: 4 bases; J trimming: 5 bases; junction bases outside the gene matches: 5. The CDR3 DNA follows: TGTGCCAGCAGCCGTGGGACAGATTATGGCTACACCTTC. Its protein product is CASSRGTDYGYTF.